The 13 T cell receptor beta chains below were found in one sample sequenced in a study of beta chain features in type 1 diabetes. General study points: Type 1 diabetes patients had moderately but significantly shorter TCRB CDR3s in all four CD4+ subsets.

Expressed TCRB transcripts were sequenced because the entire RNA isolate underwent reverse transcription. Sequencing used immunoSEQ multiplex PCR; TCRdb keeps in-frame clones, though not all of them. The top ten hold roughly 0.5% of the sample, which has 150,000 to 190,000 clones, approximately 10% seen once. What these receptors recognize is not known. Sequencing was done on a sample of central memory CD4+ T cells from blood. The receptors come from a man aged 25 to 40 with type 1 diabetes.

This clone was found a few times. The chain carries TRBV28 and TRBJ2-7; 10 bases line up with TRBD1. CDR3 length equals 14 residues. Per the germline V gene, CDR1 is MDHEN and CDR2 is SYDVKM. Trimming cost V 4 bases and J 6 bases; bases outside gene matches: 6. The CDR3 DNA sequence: TGTGCCAGCAGTTCCGGGACAGGGGTATCCGAGCAGTACTTC. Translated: CASSSGTGVSEQYF.

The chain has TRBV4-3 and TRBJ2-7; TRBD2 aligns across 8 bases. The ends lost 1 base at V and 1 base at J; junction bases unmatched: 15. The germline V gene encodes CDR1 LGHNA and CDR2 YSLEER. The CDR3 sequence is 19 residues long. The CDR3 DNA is TGCGCCAGCAGCCAAGGATTCTTCGGTCCTTCGGGGGGGTCCTACGAGCAGTACTTC. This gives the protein CASSQGFFGPSGGSYEQYF.

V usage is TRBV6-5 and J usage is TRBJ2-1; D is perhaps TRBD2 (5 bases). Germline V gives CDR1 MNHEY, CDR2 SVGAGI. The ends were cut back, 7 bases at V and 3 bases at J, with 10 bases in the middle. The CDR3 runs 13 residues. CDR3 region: CASTPSLYNEQFF. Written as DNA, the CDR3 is TGTGCCAGCACCCCTAGCCTCTACAATGAGCAGTTCTTC.

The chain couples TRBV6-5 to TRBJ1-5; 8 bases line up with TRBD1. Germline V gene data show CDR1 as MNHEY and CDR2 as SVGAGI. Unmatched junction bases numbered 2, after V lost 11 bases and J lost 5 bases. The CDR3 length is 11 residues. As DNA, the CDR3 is TGTGCCCACAGGGGGGATCAGCCCCAGCATTTT. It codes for CAHRGDQPQHF.

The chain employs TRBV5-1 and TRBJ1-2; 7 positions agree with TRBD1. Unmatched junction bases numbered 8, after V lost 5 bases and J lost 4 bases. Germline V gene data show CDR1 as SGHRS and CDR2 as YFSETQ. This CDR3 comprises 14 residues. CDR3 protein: CASSPTGLRYGYTF. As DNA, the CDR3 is TGCGCCAGCAGTCCGACAGGGCTACGCTATGGCTACACCTTC.

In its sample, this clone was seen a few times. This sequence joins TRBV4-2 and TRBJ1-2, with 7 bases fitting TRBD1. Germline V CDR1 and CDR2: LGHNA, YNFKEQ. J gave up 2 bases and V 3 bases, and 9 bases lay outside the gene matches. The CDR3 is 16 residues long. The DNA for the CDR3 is TGTGCCAGCAGCCAGTCCTCGGGACAGCTGAACTATGGCTACACCTTC. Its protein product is CASSQSSGQLNYGYTF.

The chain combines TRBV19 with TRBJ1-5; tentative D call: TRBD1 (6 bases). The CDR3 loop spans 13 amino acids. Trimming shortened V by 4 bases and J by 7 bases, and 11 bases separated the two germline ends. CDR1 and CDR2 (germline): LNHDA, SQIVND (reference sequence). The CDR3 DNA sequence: TGTGCCAGTAGTAGTCAGGGGCGACAGCCCCAGCATTTT. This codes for CASSSQGRQPQHF.

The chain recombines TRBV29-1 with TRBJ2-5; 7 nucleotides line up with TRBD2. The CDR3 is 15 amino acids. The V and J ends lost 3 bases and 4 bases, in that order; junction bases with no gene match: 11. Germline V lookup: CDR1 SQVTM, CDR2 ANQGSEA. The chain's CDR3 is CSVDPGGGRGETQYF. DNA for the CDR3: TGCAGCGTTGACCCTGGCGGCGGGAGAGGAGAGACCCAGTACTTC.

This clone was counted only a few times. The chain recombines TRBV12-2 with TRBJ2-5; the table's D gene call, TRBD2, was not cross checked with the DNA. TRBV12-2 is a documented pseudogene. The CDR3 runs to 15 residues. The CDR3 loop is CASRFGGTKNVTQYF. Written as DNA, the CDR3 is TGTGCAAGTCGCTTCGGCGGGACCAAGAACGTGACCCAGTACTTC.

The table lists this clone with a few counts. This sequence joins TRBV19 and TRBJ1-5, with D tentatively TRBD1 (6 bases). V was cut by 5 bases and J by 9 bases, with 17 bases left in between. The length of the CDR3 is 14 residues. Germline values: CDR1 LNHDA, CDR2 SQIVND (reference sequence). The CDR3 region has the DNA TGTGCCAGTAGTGCAGGGGTTTTGTGGGTGCCCCAGCATTTT. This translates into CASSAGVLWVPQHF.

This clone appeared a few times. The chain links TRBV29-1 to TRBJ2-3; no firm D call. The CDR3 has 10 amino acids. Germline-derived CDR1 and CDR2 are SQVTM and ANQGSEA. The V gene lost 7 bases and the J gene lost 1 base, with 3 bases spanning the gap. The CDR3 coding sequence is TGCAGCGCAGGCACAGATACGCAGTATTTT. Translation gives CSAGTDTQYF.

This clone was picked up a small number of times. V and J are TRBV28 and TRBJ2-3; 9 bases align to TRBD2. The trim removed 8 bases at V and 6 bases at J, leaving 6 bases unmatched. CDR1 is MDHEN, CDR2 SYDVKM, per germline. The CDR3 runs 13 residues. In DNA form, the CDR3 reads TGTGCCAGCGTTGCGGGAGGGTCGGATACGCAGTATTTT. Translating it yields CASVAGGSDTQYF.

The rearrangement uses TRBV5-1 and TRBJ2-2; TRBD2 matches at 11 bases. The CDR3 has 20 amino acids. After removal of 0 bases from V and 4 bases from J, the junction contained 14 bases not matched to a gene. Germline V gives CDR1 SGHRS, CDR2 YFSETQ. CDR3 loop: CASSLVPLGTSGDRTGELFF. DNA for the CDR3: TGCGCCAGCAGCTTGGTCCCACTCGGGACTAGCGGAGACCGCACCGGGGAGCTGTTTTTT. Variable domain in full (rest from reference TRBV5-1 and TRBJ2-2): KAGVTQTPRYLIKTRGQQVTLSCSPISGHRSVSWYQQTPGQGLQFLFEYFSETQRNKGNFPGRFSGRQFSNSRSEMNVSTLELGDSALYLCASSLVPLGTSGDRTGELFFGEGSRLTVL.